Described below is a single TCR beta chain sequence and its context. Antigen unknown. This table comes from immunoSEQ multiplex PCR, and its TCRdb copy is limited to in-frame clones, with some not included. The sample carries 130,000 to 150,000 clones, about 91% recorded once. This entry belongs to a study of T cell responses to AZD1222 COVID-19 vaccine. Germline V gives CDR1 SEHNR, CDR2 FQNEAQ (reference sequence). The CDR3 loop spans 15 amino acids. Losses at the gene ends were 5 bases for V and 4 bases for J; bases not matched to a gene: 7. The study, taken as a whole, reports: Vaccination with two AZD1222 doses was followed by a rise in Spike-specific TCR breadth and depth. Spike regions recognized by vaccine-associated CD4 TCRs spanned the protein, led by 160-218 and 743-854.

V is TRBV7-9 and J is TRBJ1-3, with TRBD1 matching 8 bases. Sequences were derived from peripheral blood, sampled on day 0 of MenACWY control vaccination. The TCR comes from an adult in good health. CDR3 sequence (DNA): TGTGCCAGCAGCACGGACAGGGTGGGAGGAAACACCATATATTTT. Its translation is CASSTDRVGGNTIYF.